The clone carrying this T cell receptor beta chain was detected many times. Its antigen remains unidentified. The data stem from a study of human T cells and chemical hapten exposure. The overall study: All through the roughly 25-week study, the scalp of each patient received diphenylcyclopropenone doses weekly.

The time point denotes: pre-sensitization, week 0. Treatment indicated: therapeutic diphenylcyclopropenone sensitization with weekly scalp DPC. The CDR3 runs to 15 residues. Germline-derived CDR1 and CDR2 are SNHLY and FYNNEI. Unmatched junction bases numbered 10, after V lost 5 bases and J lost 4 bases. TCRdb reanalysed the RACE reads using MiXCR and keeps one entry per CDR3 protein. Of over 300,000 distinct CDR3 sequences in the sample, 5.1% are singletons; the top ten hold just over 2.5%. Points from the study as a whole: There were significantly more large CDR3 similarity clusters among expanded TCRs than among controls.

The sequence was collected from a woman in her 50s with alopecia areata. Some clones in this sample may be carry-over from other donors' samples. Here the sequenced sample was whole blood, taken in connection with sensitization to the hapten diphenylcyclopropenone (DPC). The chain recombines TRBV2 with TRBJ2-5; 7 positions agree with TRBD1. The CDR3 loop reads CASSPNRDRGETQYF. The CDR3 DNA reads TGTGCCAGCAGTCCGAACCGGGACAGAGGAGAGACCCAGTACTTC. The full variable domain, with the rest looked up from reference TRBV2 and TRBJ2-5, is EPEVTQTPSHQVTQMGQEVILRCVPISNHLYFYWYRQILGQKVEFLVSFYNNEISEKSEIFDDQFSVERPDGSNFTLKIRSTKLEDSAMYFCASSPNRDRGETQYFGPGTRLLVL.